The 29 T cell receptor beta chains in this list originate from one sample, sequenced in a study of blood T cell repertoires in COVID-19. The repertoire was sequenced with immunoSEQ multiplex PCR; TCRdb's copy has only in-frame clones and lacks some. The sample has over 75,000 clones, 90% seen once. Source material: peripheral blood. These receptors originate from a human donor with active COVID-19. The donor label of this sample is uncertain.

The chain uses TRBV6-6 and TRBJ1-4; TRBD1 is a possible D gene (6 bases). Trimming shortened V by 8 bases and J by 5 bases, and 9 bases separated the two germline ends. Germline CDR1 MNHNY, CDR2 SVGAGI (reference sequence). The CDR3 totals 12 residues. The CDR3 DNA sequence: TGTGCCAGCGCCACAGGGAATGAAAAACTGTTTTTT. Its translation is CASATGNEKLFF.

This sequence joins TRBV19 and TRBJ2-3, with D tentatively TRBD2 (6 bases). The CDR3 sequence is 14 residues long. The germline CDR1 and CDR2 sequences are LNHDA and SQIVND (reference sequence). Trimming took off 9 bases at V and 2 bases at J, with 15 bases between the two ends. Here the CDR3 DNA reads TGTGCCAGCCGAAGGGCGGGAATCACAGATACGCAGTATTTT. This codes for CASRRAGITDTQYF.

The J gene is TRBJ2-1, the V gene TRBV3-1 (or the pseudogene TRBV3-2); 7 bases line up with TRBD2. Germline V gives CDR1 LGHDT, CDR2 YNNKEL (reference sequence). Trimming cost V 8 bases and J 3 bases; bases outside gene matches: 1. CDR3 size: 12 residues. The CDR3 nucleotides read TGTGCCAGCGGGGGGGACTACAATGAGCAGTTCTTC. Its translation: CASGGDYNEQFF.

The V gene is TRBV6-1, the J gene TRBJ2-5; a possible D gene is TRBD2 (6 bases). CDR1 is MNHNS and CDR2 is SASEGT in the germline V gene. Trimming removed 4 bases at V and 0 bases at J, with 9 bases between. The CDR3 consists of 14 residues. In DNA form, the CDR3 reads TGTGCCAGCAGTGGCGGGAACTACCAAGAGACCCAGTACTTC. The encoded protein is CASSGGNYQETQYF.

The chain joins TRBV7-3 to TRBJ1-1; D may be TRBD1 (6 bases). In germline, CDR1 is SGHTA, CDR2 FQGTGA. CDR3 length: 13 residues. V gave up 5 bases and J gave up 3 bases, with 10 bases separating them. The CDR3 is CASSRDKHTEAFF. The CDR3 bases are TGTGCCAGCAGCAGGGACAAACACACTGAAGCTTTCTTT.

The rearrangement links TRBV4-3 to TRBJ2-5, with a weak D call TRBD2 (5 bases). V was clipped by 1 base and J by 5 bases, with 14 bases between them. The germline V gene encodes CDR1 LGHNA and CDR2 YSLEER. CDR3 size: 15 residues. The CDR3 nucleotides are TGCGCCAGCAGCCAAGGAAGACTGAGGGCGGAGACCCAGTACTTC. Translated: CASSQGRLRAETQYF.

V usage is TRBV5-1 and J usage is TRBJ2-3, with D perhaps matching TRBD1 (6 bases). The CDR3 length is 15 residues. V was shortened by 0 bases and J by 7 bases, with 15 bases between the two germline ends. Per germline, CDR1 SGHRS and CDR2 YFSETQ. The CDR3, as DNA: TGCGCCAGCAGCTTGGACGGCATTAGGGGGAATACGCAGTATTTT. Its protein product is CASSLDGIRGNTQYF.

V gene TRBV28 combines with J gene TRBJ1-5, with unresolved D. Germline CDR1 is MDHEN and CDR2 is SYDVKM. V lost 6 bases and J lost 1, with 4 bases in between. The CDR3 runs 12 residues. The CDR3 nucleotides are TGTGCCAGCAGACGGAGCAATCAGCCCCAGCATTTT. Amino acids: CASRRSNQPQHF.

V gene TRBV9 combines with J gene TRBJ2-7, with 12 bases that match TRBD2. CDR1 and CDR2 from the germline V gene are SGDLS and YYNGEE. Germline trimming cut 2 bases from V and 3 bases from J; bases unmatched to any gene: 3. CDR3 length: 15 amino acids. Here the CDR3 reads CASSVGLAGNYEQYF. CDR3 in DNA: TGTGCCAGCAGCGTCGGACTAGCGGGGAACTACGAGCAGTACTTC. The complete variable domain, with remaining parts taken from reference TRBV9 and TRBJ2-7, reads DSGVTQTPKHLITATGQRVTLRCSPRSGDLSVYWYQQSLDQGLQFLIQYYNGEERAKGNILERFSAQQFPDLHSELNLSSLELGDSALYFCASSVGLAGNYEQYFGPGTRLTVT.

V usage is TRBV5-1 and J usage is TRBJ1-4; unclear D gene. CDR1 is SGHRS and CDR2 is YFSETQ in the germline V gene. V lost 0 bases to trimming and J lost 0 bases, with 9 bases between them. This CDR3 is 16 amino acids long. The CDR3 DNA follows: TGCGCCAGCAGCTTGGCCTCGGGAGCAACTAATGAAAAACTGTTTTTT. Its translation: CASSLASGATNEKLFF.

The chain carries TRBV25-1 and TRBJ2-6, with a tentative D call TRBD1 (6 bases). The CDR3 has 18 residues. Per germline, CDR1 MGHDK and CDR2 SYGVNS. Trimming stripped 2 bases from V and 0 bases from J, with 14 bases between. CDR3 DNA: TGTGCCAGCAGTGAAGGACAGCGAATACCCTCTGGGGCCAACGTCCTGACTTTC. This codes for CASSEGQRIPSGANVLTF.

The chain is built from TRBV6-5 and TRBJ1-2, with D tentatively TRBD1 (6 bases). CDR1 is MNHEY and CDR2 is SVGAGI in the germline V gene. V was pared by 9 bases and J by 3 bases, with 17 bases between. The CDR3 is made up of 14 amino acids. The chain's CDR3 is CASTHRESYYGYTF. The CDR3 DNA is TGTGCCAGTACTCACAGGGAATCTTACTATGGCTACACCTTC.

V gene TRBV7-9 combines with J gene TRBJ2-2, with a weak D call TRBD2 (5 bases). V was clipped by 5 bases and J by 6 bases, with 19 bases between them. Looked up from germline, CDR1 is SEHNR and CDR2 is FQNEAQ (reference sequence). The CDR3 runs to 16 residues. CDR3 sequence reads: CASSPQWLAKAGELFF. The CDR3, as DNA: TGTGCCAGCAGCCCCCAGTGGCTAGCAAAGGCCGGGGAGCTGTTTTTT. Drawing the rest from reference TRBV7-9 and TRBJ2-2, the complete variable domain is DTGVSQNPRHKITKRGQNVTFRCDPISEHNRLYWYRQTLGQGPEFLTYFQNEAQLEKSRLLSDRFSAERPKGSFSTLEIQRTEQGDSAMYLCASSPQWLAKAGELFFGEGSRLTVL.

V usage is TRBV5-4 and J usage is TRBJ2-3; TRBD1 aligns across 10 bases. Germline CDR1 and CDR2: SGHNT and YYREEE (reference sequence). V shed 2 bases, J shed 4 bases, and the junction held 1 base outside the gene matches. This CDR3 contains 14 residues. CDR3 sequence: CASSLGQGADTQYF. The CDR3 coding sequence is TGTGCCAGCAGCTTAGGACAGGGGGCAGATACGCAGTATTTT. Full variable domain (outside the CDR3, taken from reference TRBV5-4 and TRBJ2-3): ETGVTQSPTHLIKTRGQQVTLRCSSQSGHNTVSWYQQALGQGPQFIFQYYREEENGRGNFPPRFSGLQFPNYSSELNVNALELDDSALYLCASSLGQGADTQYFGPGTRLTVL.

The chain carries TRBV4-3 and TRBJ1-1, with TRBD1 as a possible D gene (5 bases). This CDR3 contains 15 residues. The V end lost 0 bases, the J end lost 4 bases, and 12 bases lay between the germline ends. Germline CDR1 LGHNA, CDR2 YSLEER. The CDR3 spells CASSQELRVGTEAFF. For the CDR3, the DNA is TGCGCCAGCAGCCAAGAACTCAGGGTGGGCACTGAAGCTTTCTTT.

The chain combines TRBV28 with TRBJ2-7; 10 positions match TRBD2. CDR3 length: 15 residues. CDR1 MDHEN and CDR2 SYDVKM come from the germline V gene. V lost 6 bases, J lost 2 bases, and 7 bases stayed unmatched. This chain's CDR3 is CASRPQRGGTYEQYF. CDR3 nucleotides: TGTGCCAGCAGACCTCAGCGGGGGGGGACCTACGAGCAGTACTTC.

This clone was seen only a few times. The chain carries TRBV7-6 and TRBJ2-1; 9 bases fit TRBD1. V was clipped by 0 bases and J by 8 bases; unmatched bases: 14. This CDR3 is built from 18 residues. From germline, CDR1 is SGHVS and CDR2 FNYEAQ. CDR3 coding DNA: TGTGCCAGCAGCTTAGCGGCACTAACAGGGGGCTTGCTTGATGAGCAGTTCTTC. The encoded protein is CASSLAALTGGLLDEQFF.

CDR3 in amino acids: CASSTDRAGGTQYF. CDR3 nucleotides: TGTGCCAGCAGTACTGACAGGGCCGGGGGGACCCAGTACTTC. The genes are TRBV2 and TRBJ2-5; D is perhaps TRBD1 (7 bases). CDR3 length equals 14 residues. The germline V and J ends were trimmed by 5 bases and 7 bases, with 17 bases remaining between them. Germline V lookup: CDR1 SNHLY, CDR2 FYNNEI. Based on the CDR3 plus reference TRBV2 and TRBJ2-5, the full variable domain is EPEVTQTPSHQVTQMGQEVILRCVPISNHLYFYWYRQILGQKVEFLVSFYNNEISEKSEIFDDQFSVERPDGSNFTLKIRSTKLEDSAMYFCASSTDRAGGTQYFGPGTRLLVL.

This chain links TRBV19 with TRBJ1-1; 8 nucleotides match TRBD1. The CDR3 runs 14 residues. Germline V gives CDR1 LNHDA, CDR2 SQIVND (reference sequence). J gave up 5 bases and V 9 bases, and 11 bases lay outside the gene matches. The CDR3 DNA is TGTGCCAGCGGCGCTCAGGGGGCTGTTACTGAAGCTTTCTTT. This sequence encodes CASGAQGAVTEAFF.

V usage is TRBV4-3 and J usage is TRBJ2-5, with 10 bases aligning to TRBD1. Germline CDR1 and CDR2: LGHNA and YSLEER. The length of the CDR3 is 16 residues. Trimming took 0 bases from V and 5 from J; bases not matched to a gene: 6. The CDR3 bases are TGCGCCAGCAGCCAAGAGTACGGGACAGGGGTGGAGACCCAGTACTTC. Protein product: CASSQEYGTGVETQYF.

As regards this clone: It is unclear where the CDR3 begins or ends on the DNA, so no DNA is shown, and the CDR3 is as TCRdb lists it. This chain connects TRBV4-3 to TRBJ2-2; the table calls TRBD2, which could not be checked here. The V gene's germline CDR1 is LGHNA and CDR2 YSLEER. The CDR3 extends over 17 residues, inclusive of both ends. CDR3 protein: CASSYTYPGLRAGELFF.

The rearrangement joins TRBV19 to TRBJ2-3; tentative D call: TRBD1 (6 bases). Germline V gene lookup returns CDR1 LNHDA and CDR2 SQIVND (reference sequence). V lost 8 bases, J lost 4 bases, and 10 bases lay in between. CDR3 length: 12 residues. This CDR3 reads CASSTGPDTQYF. Written as DNA, the CDR3 is TGTGCCAGTTCGACAGGTCCAGATACGCAGTATTTT.

The chain couples TRBV7-9 to TRBJ1-1, with a weak D call TRBD1 (5 bases). The CDR3 sequence is 11 residues long. The germline V gene encodes CDR1 SEHNR and CDR2 FQNEAQ (reference sequence). Trimming stripped 5 bases from V and 7 bases from J, with 8 bases between. The CDR3 reads CASSTGVEAFF. CDR3 nucleotide sequence: TGTGCCAGCAGCACAGGCGTTGAAGCTTTCTTT.

This chain uses TRBV4-3 with TRBJ2-5; D may be TRBD1 (8 bases). V gave up 1 base and J gave up 5 bases, with 17 bases separating them. The CDR3 is made up of 16 amino acids. CDR1 LGHNA and CDR2 YSLEER come from the germline V gene. CDR3 region: CASSQGNTGGGETQYF. CDR3 nucleotides: TGCGCCAGCAGCCAAGGCAACACAGGGGGAGGGGAGACCCAGTACTTC.

The genes are TRBV7-3 and TRBJ2-5; 7 positions match TRBD2. V shed 0 bases and J 1 base; nucleotides not matched to a gene: 2. The CDR3 is 15 amino acids. Germline CDR1 reads SGHTA; CDR2 reads FQGTGA. The CDR3 DNA reads as TGTGCCAGCAGCTTAACATCGGGGGGCCAAGAGACCCAGTACTTC. As protein: CASSLTSGGQETQYF.

The genes are TRBV7-2 and TRBJ2-7, with D unclear. Germline V gene lookup returns CDR1 SGHTA and CDR2 FQGNSA. Trimming pared 1 base from V and 1 base from J, leaving 14 bases between. The CDR3 extends over 16 amino acids. This CDR3 is CASSLGIGVPSYEQYF. CDR3 DNA sequence: TGTGCCAGCAGCTTAGGTATTGGAGTACCATCCTACGAGCAGTACTTC.

The CDR3, as DNA: TGTGCCAGCAGTTCACAGGGTCCCCTACAAGAGACCCAGTACTTC. Translated: CASSSQGPLQETQYF. The chain carries TRBV27 and TRBJ2-5, with a possible D match to TRBD1 (6 bases). CDR1 and CDR2 from the germline V gene are MNHEY and SMNVEV (reference sequence). V lost 4 bases, J lost 2 bases, and 14 bases lay in between. The CDR3 consists of 15 residues.

This clone has just one count. The chain links TRBV5-1 to TRBJ1-2; 10 positions agree with TRBD1. V gave up 4 bases and J gave up 2 bases; unmatched junction bases: 8. Germline loops: CDR1 SGHRS, CDR2 YFSETQ. This CDR3 contains 16 residues. The CDR3, as DNA: TGCGCCAGCAGCCATTCACCGGGACAGGGGAACTATGGCTACACCTTC. Its protein product is CASSHSPGQGNYGYTF. The whole variable domain, remainder taken from reference TRBV5-1 and TRBJ1-2, is KAGVTQTPRYLIKTRGQQVTLSCSPISGHRSVSWYQQTPGQGLQFLFEYFSETQRNKGNFPGRFSGRQFSNSRSEMNVSTLELGDSALYLCASSHSPGQGNYGYTFGSGTRLTVV.

The V and J genes are TRBV10-3 and TRBJ2-7; weak D call: TRBD1 (5 bases). Per germline, CDR1 ENHRY and CDR2 SYGVKD. This CDR3 has 14 residues. V lost 4 bases and J 2 bases, leaving 12 bases between the germline ends. The CDR3 is CAISGRQTPYEQYF. As DNA, the CDR3 is TGTGCCATCAGTGGGCGACAGACACCCTACGAGCAGTACTTC.